These 5 T cell receptor beta chains originate from one sample sequenced in a study of Ad26.COV2.S vaccination and SARS-CoV-2 variants. The data were produced by immunoSEQ multiplex PCR, yet TCRdb's version contains in-frame clones alone and is incomplete. The top ten clones hold around 2.5% of a sample with fewer than 500,000 clones, roughly nine tenths of them seen once. Noted treatment: approximately 18 received Ad26.COV2.S at low or high dose, single or two shots; several received placebo; per-sample allocation not given. Each sample was drawn 63 days after the first injection (of vaccine or placebo). The material sequenced was peripheral blood, taken in a trial of Ad26.COV2.S vaccine versus placebo. The receptors come from a person aged 18-60 years who received the Ad26.COV2.S COVID-19 vaccine or a placebo.

The rearrangement joins TRBV4-3 to TRBJ2-1; no clear D. The V and J ends lost 4 bases and 0 bases respectively, with 7 bases between them. Germline assignment: CDR1 LGHNA and CDR2 YSLEER. This CDR3 spans 14 amino acids. CDR3 coding DNA: TGCGCCAGCAGCCGCAGGAGCTCCTACAATGAGCAGTTCTTC. It specifies CASSRRSSYNEQFF.

V is TRBV5-4 and J is TRBJ1-2; TRBD1 is a possible D gene (5 bases). CDR3 length: 16 residues. V shed 4 bases and J shed 0 bases, with 16 bases lying between them. Germline values: CDR1 SGHNT, CDR2 YYREEE (reference sequence). The CDR3 DNA follows: TGTGCCAGCAGCAGCGGTACAGGTCAAGCTAACTATGGCTACACCTTC. It specifies CASSSGTGQANYGYTF.

This chain links TRBV30 with TRBJ2-5, with TRBD2 as a possible D gene (6 bases). Trimming left V 5 bases short and J 4 bases short, with 20 bases between. The CDR3 is 15 amino acids. From germline, CDR1 is GTSNPN and CDR2 SVGIG (reference sequence). CDR3 residues: CAWCLPQGGVETQYF. The CDR3 bases are TGTGCCTGGTGTCTCCCTCAGGGAGGTGTAGAGACCCAGTACTTC.

This sequence joins TRBV2 and TRBJ2-1, with 8 positions matching TRBD1. Losses at the gene ends were 5 bases for V and 4 bases for J; bases not matched to a gene: 7. Germline assignment: CDR1 SNHLY and CDR2 FYNNEI. The CDR3 loop spans 15 amino acids. In DNA form, the CDR3 reads TGTGCCAGCAGTTATCAGGGGGCGGGGTACAATGAGCAGTTCTTC. It codes for CASSYQGAGYNEQFF.

This sequence joins TRBV25-1 and TRBJ2-7, with a weak D call TRBD1 (5 bases). Trimming pared 8 bases from V and 1 base from J, leaving 12 bases between. Germline V gives CDR1 MGHDK, CDR2 SYGVNS. This CDR3 is built from 13 residues. The CDR3 loop reads CASSRTFSYEQYF. As DNA, the CDR3 is TGTGCCAGCTCCCGGACATTTTCCTACGAGCAGTACTTC.